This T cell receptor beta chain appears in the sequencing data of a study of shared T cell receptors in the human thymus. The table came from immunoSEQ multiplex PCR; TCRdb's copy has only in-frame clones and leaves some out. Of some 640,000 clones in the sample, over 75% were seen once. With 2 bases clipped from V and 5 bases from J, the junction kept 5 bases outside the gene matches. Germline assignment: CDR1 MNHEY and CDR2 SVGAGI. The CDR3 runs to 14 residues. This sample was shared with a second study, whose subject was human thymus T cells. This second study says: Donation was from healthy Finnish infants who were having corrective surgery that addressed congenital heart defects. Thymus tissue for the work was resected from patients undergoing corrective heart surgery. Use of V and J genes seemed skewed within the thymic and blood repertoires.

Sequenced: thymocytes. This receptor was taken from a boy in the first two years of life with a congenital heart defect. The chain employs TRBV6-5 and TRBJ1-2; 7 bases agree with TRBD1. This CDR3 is CASSYLGQEYGYTF. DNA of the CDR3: TGTGCCAGCAGTTACCTTGGACAGGAATATGGCTACACCTTC.